The T cell receptor beta chain under discussion was sequenced for a study of CXCR3-negative and CXCR3-positive naive CD8 T cells. On the study more broadly: Sequencing gave roughly 130 million TRB reads overall, about 1.5 +/- 0.3 million per library.

This CDR3 comprises 15 residues. Germline CDR1 is SQVTM and CDR2 is ANQGSEA. Findings and caveats of the study: The TRB CDR3s that CXCR3-positive naive cells carried were more hydrophobic than those of CXCR3-negative naive cells. For naive cells, CXCR3-negative and CXCR3-positive subsets had similar TRBV-TRBJ usage; for memory cells, usage differed.

Remarks on this clonotype: The antigen remains unidentified.

CD45RO-CCR7+CD27+CD95- cells counted as naive CD8+ T cells. Via 5' RACE with UMI labels, TRB cDNA libraries were prepared. TCRdb re-analyzed the 5' RACE reads; it lists each CDR3 protein once, without DNA. This sample's table reports about 98,000 distinct CDR3 sequences. The specimen sequenced was naive CXCR3+ CD8+ T cells from blood. Subset reported: CD45RO-CCR7+CD27+CD95- naive CD8+ T cells expressing CXCR3 (TNR3+). V and J are TRBV29-1 and TRBJ1-4. The TCR originated in a human donor in good health. Some clones in this sample may be carry-over from other donors' samples. CDR3 sequence reads: CSVEYRRGNDEKLFF.